This T cell receptor beta chain appears in the sequencing data of a study of blood T cell repertoires in COVID-19. About the study: Samples taken during acute and convalescent COVID-19 were collected in the United States, Italy and Spain. Sources were T cells, B-cell-depleted T cells, or PBMCs; the material itself was cDNA or gDNA.

Authors' data handling: How many nucleated cells were present was estimated from reference gene primer amplification. TCRdb's table, derived via immunoSEQ multiplex PCR, lists solely in-frame clones and lacks some. V, J and clone size are taken as reported in that table, and D and trimming were inferred from the DNA itself. Here the sample spans tens of thousands of clones, roughly 78% being singletons. This CDR3 is 14 amino acids long. Trimming cost V 0 bases and J 2 bases, with 8 bases left between them. Germline CDR1 and CDR2: SGHKS and YYEKEE (reference sequence). The clonotype comes from a human donor in a cohort sampled during active COVID-19. The chain recombines TRBV5-5 with TRBJ2-5, with D perhaps matching TRBD2 (5 bases). Sequencing input: peripheral blood. The CDR3 spells CASSLVPGQETQYF. The CDR3 DNA sequence: TGTGCCAGCAGCTTGGTCCCGGGGCAAGAGACCCAGTACTTC.